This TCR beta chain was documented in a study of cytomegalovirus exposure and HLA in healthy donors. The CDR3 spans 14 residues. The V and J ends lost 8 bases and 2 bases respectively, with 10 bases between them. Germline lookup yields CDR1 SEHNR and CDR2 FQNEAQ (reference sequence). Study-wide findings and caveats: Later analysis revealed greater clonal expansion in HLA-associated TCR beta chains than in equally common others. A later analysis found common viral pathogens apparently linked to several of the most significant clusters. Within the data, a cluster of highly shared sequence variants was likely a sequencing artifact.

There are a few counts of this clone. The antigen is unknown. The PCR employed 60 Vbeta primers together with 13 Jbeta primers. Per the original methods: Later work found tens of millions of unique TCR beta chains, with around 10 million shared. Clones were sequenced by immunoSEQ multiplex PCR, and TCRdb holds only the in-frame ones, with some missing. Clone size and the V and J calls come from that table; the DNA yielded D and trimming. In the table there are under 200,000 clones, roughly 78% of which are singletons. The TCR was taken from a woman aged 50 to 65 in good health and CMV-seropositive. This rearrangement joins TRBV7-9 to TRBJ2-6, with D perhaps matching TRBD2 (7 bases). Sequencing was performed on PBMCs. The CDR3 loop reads CASLGGAGANVLTF. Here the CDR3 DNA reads TGTGCCAGCCTAGGGGGGGCTGGGGCCAACGTCCTGACTTTC.